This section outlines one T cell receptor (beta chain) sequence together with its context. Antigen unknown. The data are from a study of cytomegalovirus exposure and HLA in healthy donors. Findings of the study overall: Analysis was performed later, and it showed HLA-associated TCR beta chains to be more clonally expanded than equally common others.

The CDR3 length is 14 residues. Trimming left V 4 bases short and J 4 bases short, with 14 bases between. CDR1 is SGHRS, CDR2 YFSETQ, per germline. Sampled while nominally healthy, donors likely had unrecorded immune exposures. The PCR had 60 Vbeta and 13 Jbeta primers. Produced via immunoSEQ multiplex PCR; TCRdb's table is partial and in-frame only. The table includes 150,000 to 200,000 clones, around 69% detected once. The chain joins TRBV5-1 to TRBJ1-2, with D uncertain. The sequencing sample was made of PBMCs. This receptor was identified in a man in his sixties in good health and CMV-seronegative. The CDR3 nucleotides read TGCGCCAGCAGCCCGCCTCCGGGAGGCTATGGCTACACCTTC. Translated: CASSPPPGGYGYTF.